The 21 T cell receptor beta chains presented below share a single source sample, sequenced in a study of T-cell memory formation after mild COVID-19. TCRdb recomputed calls from the 5' RACE reads with MiXCR, one row per CDR3 protein. This table has 350,000 or so distinct CDR3 sequences, approximately 21% appearing once. Sequences were obtained from PBMCs or a T cell subset sorted from them (not recorded which). The origin of the receptors is an adult woman who had mild COVID-19 (a few samples of this study predate the infection). Cell type and time point are not known.

The CDR3 DNA follows: TGTGCCAGCAGTTACTCGGGACTTAGCACTGAAGCTTTCTTT. Protein: CASSYSGLSTEAFF. J is TRBJ1-1 and V is TRBV6-5; D might be TRBD1 (5 bases). With 0 bases removed from V and 4 bases from J, the gap between germline ends came to 9 bases. This CDR3 is 14 amino acids long. The germline V gene encodes CDR1 MNHEY and CDR2 SVGAGI.

The sample holds a few counts of this clonotype. The V gene is TRBV6-5, the J gene TRBJ2-1, with D unresolved. The CDR3 length is 15 residues. Germline V gene lookup returns CDR1 MNHEY and CDR2 SVGAGI. Between the trimmed V and J ends, which lost 7 bases and 1 base, there was a span of 14 bases. In nucleotides, the CDR3 is TGTGCCAGCAAGGAAGGTTTCGTATCCTACAATGAGCAGTTCTTC. Encoded protein: CASKEGFVSYNEQFF.

This clonotype was counted between two and nine times. The rearrangement links TRBV12-3 or TRBV12-4 to TRBJ1-1, with 10 bases identical to TRBD1. V trimming: 6 bases; J trimming: 6 bases; junction bases outside the gene matches: 7. The CDR3 runs 14 residues. CDR3 in amino acids: CASRSTGGKAEAFF. The CDR3 DNA is TGTGCCAGCAGGTCGACAGGGGGCAAGGCTGAAGCTTTCTTT.

The chain recombines TRBV6-5 with TRBJ1-1; no definite D call. With 2 bases removed from V and 4 bases from J, the gap between germline ends came to 11 bases. CDR1 and CDR2 (germline): MNHEY, SVGAGI. This CDR3 has 14 residues. The DNA of the CDR3 is TGTGCCAGCAGTTACGACGCCGGAGGCACTGAAGCTTTCTTT. Translating gives CASSYDAGGTEAFF.

The chain links TRBV12-3 or TRBV12-4 to TRBJ2-7; 7 bases line up with TRBD2. The CDR3 length is 14 residues. V shed 6 bases and J 3 bases; nucleotides not matched to a gene: 8. The CDR3: CASSLQRGYYEQYF. CDR3 in DNA: TGTGCCAGCAGCCTTCAGCGGGGATACTACGAGCAGTACTTC.

The chain couples TRBV21-1 to TRBJ2-1; the table's D call TRBD1 went unverified against the DNA. TRBV21-1 is described as a pseudogene. The CDR3 spans 16 residues. The chain's CDR3 is CASSQKGTPPFNEQFF. CDR3 coding DNA: TGTGCCAGCAGCCAAAAAGGGACACCCCCTTTCAATGAGCAGTTCTTC.

V and J are TRBV20-1 and TRBJ2-1; 9 bases are shared with TRBD2. V shed 2 bases, J shed 2 bases, and the junction held 4 bases outside the gene matches. Germline assignment: CDR1 DFQATT and CDR2 SNEGSKA (reference sequence). The CDR3 consists of 15 residues. The CDR3 coding sequence is TGCAGTGCTAGACTTACTAGCGGGCCCTACAATGAGCAGTTCTTC. Its protein product is CSARLTSGPYNEQFF.

In its sample, this clonotype was seen many times. V and J are TRBV7-2 and TRBJ1-1; D is unresolved. This CDR3 has 10 residues. V lost 8 bases and J lost 11, with 12 bases in between. Germline V CDR1 and CDR2: SGHTA, FQGNSA. CDR3 nucleotides: TGTGCCAGCGGGCGGTTGGGGGCTTTCTTT. It codes for CASGRLGAFF.

This chain joins TRBV19 and TRBJ2-3; maybe TRBD2 (6 bases). Germline values: CDR1 LNHDA, CDR2 SQIVND (reference sequence). The CDR3 is 14 residues long. V was trimmed by 2 bases and J by 6 bases, leaving 12 bases between them. CDR3 sequence (DNA): TGTGCCAGTAGTATATTATCGGGGGACGATACGCAGTATTTT. It codes for CASSILSGDDTQYF.

This clonotype was observed many times. The gene calls are TRBV5-5 and TRBJ1-5, with 11 bases that match TRBD1. The CDR3 sequence is 17 residues long. V dropped 3 bases and J dropped 2; count of bases not matched to a gene: 7. Germline V gene data show CDR1 as SGHKS and CDR2 as YYEKEE (reference sequence). The CDR3 loop is CASSSGTGGSGNQPQHF. CDR3 DNA sequence: TGTGCCAGCAGCTCCGGGACAGGGGGTTCGGGCAATCAGCCCCAGCATTTT.

The chain has TRBV20-1 and TRBJ2-3; D assignment may be TRBD1 or TRBD2 (6 bases each). The germline V gene has CDR1 DFQATT and CDR2 SNEGSKA (reference sequence). The CDR3 is 15 residues long. The V end lost 6 bases, the J end lost 0 bases, and 16 bases lay between the germline ends. The CDR3 region is CSAQTGTSSTDTQYF. In DNA, the CDR3 is TGCAGTGCCCAAACAGGGACTTCAAGCACAGATACGCAGTATTTT.

This clonotype was observed a handful of times. The chain recombines TRBV20-1 with TRBJ2-2; D is perhaps TRBD2 (6 bases). This CDR3 is 15 amino acids long. Germline V gene lookup returns CDR1 DFQATT and CDR2 SNEGSKA (reference sequence). The V end lost 3 bases, the J end lost 1 base, and 12 bases lay between the germline ends. The DNA of the CDR3 is TGCAGTGCTAGGTCCGCAGCGGGGAACACCGGGGAGCTGTTTTTT. Protein product: CSARSAAGNTGELFF.

The chain carries TRBV7-9 and TRBJ2-3, with D possibly TRBD1 on 5 matching bases. The CDR3 has 16 residues. V was cut by 1 base and J by 2 bases, with 13 bases left in between. Per the germline V gene, CDR1 is SEHNR and CDR2 is FQNEAQ (reference sequence). CDR3 amino acids: CASSLGGSTFTDTQYF. The CDR3 DNA reads as TGTGCCAGCAGCTTAGGGGGCTCCACCTTCACAGATACGCAGTATTTT.

The rearrangement joins TRBV12-3 or TRBV12-4 to TRBJ1-1; D not resolved. The CDR3 length is 12 residues. Trimming cost V 5 bases and J 4 bases, with 8 bases left between them. CDR3 sequence: CASSPRSTEAFF. CDR3 DNA: TGTGCCAGCAGTCCTCGGTCCACTGAAGCTTTCTTT.

The V and J genes are TRBV29-1 and TRBJ2-7, with D uncertain. The CDR3 runs 14 residues. Deletions cut 1 base from V and 1 base from J, with 11 bases between. Looked up from germline, CDR1 is SQVTM and CDR2 is ANQGSEA. CDR3 amino acids: CSVEVRKESYEQYF. Written as DNA, the CDR3 is TGCAGCGTTGAAGTTAGGAAGGAATCCTACGAGCAGTACTTC.

The V call is TRBV11-2, the J call TRBJ2-7, with no clear D. Looked up from germline, CDR1 is SGHAT and CDR2 is FQNNGV. The CDR3 totals 13 residues. The V end lost 5 bases, the J end lost 6 bases, and 14 bases lay between the germline ends. CDR3 sequence reads: CASSPRRVSEQYF. The DNA for the CDR3 is TGTGCCAGCAGCCCCAGGAGAGTAAGCGAGCAGTACTTC.

The chain combines TRBV19 with TRBJ2-4; 8 nucleotides match TRBD1. CDR3 length: 15 residues. With 3 bases clipped from V and 6 bases from J, the junction kept 7 bases outside the gene matches. Germline assignment: CDR1 LNHDA and CDR2 SQIVND (reference sequence). CDR3 sequence (DNA): TGTGCCAGTAGTATGCAGGCTGGGACAGGAAACATTCAGTACTTC. Protein sequence: CASSMQAGTGNIQYF.

The V and J genes are TRBV5-1 and TRBJ2-5, with D possibly being TRBD2 (6 bases). Trimming cost V 1 base and J 3 bases, with 10 bases left between them. Germline CDR1 is SGHRS and CDR2 is YFSETQ. The CDR3 has 14 amino acids. The CDR3 reads CASSLLPGEETQYF. The CDR3 DNA is TGCGCCAGCAGCTTGCTACCGGGAGAAGAGACCCAGTACTTC. The full variable domain, its missing parts supplied by reference TRBV5-1 and TRBJ2-5, is KAGVTQTPRYLIKTRGQQVTLSCSPISGHRSVSWYQQTPGQGLQFLFEYFSETQRNKGNFPGRFSGRQFSNSRSEMNVSTLELGDSALYLCASSLLPGEETQYFGPGTRLLVL.

This clonotype was detected ten times or more. As DNA, the CDR3 is TGTGCCAGCAGTCTTCTGGGGACAGGGGGCAGAGAGCAGTACTTC. Amino acids: CASSLLGTGGREQYF. V gene TRBV12-3 or TRBV12-4 combines with J gene TRBJ2-7, with 12 nucleotides matching TRBD1. The V and J ends lost 5 bases and 7 bases, in that order; junction bases with no gene match: 9. The CDR3 length is 15 residues.

In this sample, this clonotype turned up a few times. The J gene is TRBJ2-1, the V gene TRBV20-1; 9 bases align to TRBD2. The ends lost 5 bases at V and 5 bases at J; junction bases unmatched: 10. The CDR3 runs to 15 residues. CDR1 and CDR2 from the germline V gene are DFQATT and SNEGSKA (reference sequence). The CDR3 nucleotides are TGCAGTGCTGATCATGGTGGACTAGCGAACAATGAGCAGTTCTTC. This sequence encodes CSADHGGLANNEQFF.

This clonotype was seen more than once but under ten times. The chain joins TRBV5-4 to TRBJ2-1; the match to TRBD2 covers 11 bases. This CDR3 contains 18 residues. With V trimmed by 0 bases and J by 5 bases, 10 bases remained unmatched. CDR1 is SGHNT and CDR2 is YYREEE in the germline V gene (reference sequence). The CDR3, as DNA: TGTGCCAGCAGCTTGGCCAGTCTAGCGGGGGGATATAACAATGAGCAGTTCTTC. This gives the protein CASSLASLAGGYNNEQFF.